This T cell receptor (beta chain) was documented in a study of molecular identifiers for immune sequencing clone quantification. In regard to this clonotype: A much more abundant neighbour one base away suggests this may be a read error. Lacking the conserved final phenylalanine or tryptophan, this CDR3 likely reflects a read error. The limits of the CDR3 on the DNA are not certain, so only TCRdb's listed CDR3 is given.

Germline V gives CDR1 SGHDT, CDR2 YYEEEE. The CDR3 numbers 12 amino acids, ends counted. TCRdb processed the PCR reads anew with MiXCR; each CDR3 protein has one entry. This sample carries hundreds of thousands of distinct CDR3 sequences, just under 20% of them seen once, and the ten largest clones take roughly 0.83%. The sequence derives from a human donor in good health. Some libraries in this study had Jurkat cell RNA spiked in. The chain joins TRBV5-6 to TRBJ1-1; TRBD1, as called in the table, went unchecked against the DNA. The sequencing sample was made of naive CD8+ T cells from blood, with Jurkat cell RNA spiked in. The sample's subset: FACS-sorted CD8+CD4-CCR7+CD45RA+ naive T cells. The CDR3 reads CASSLVGGESWA.